A single TCR beta chain is shown here with its context. The entry originates in a study of immune characterization of retroperitoneal liposarcoma. J gave up 6 bases and V 6 bases, and 14 bases lay outside the gene matches. Germline V gives CDR1 MNHNS, CDR2 SASEGT. The CDR3 runs 16 residues. A single record per CDR3 protein comes from TCRdb applying MiXCR to the PCR reads. The data show roughly 11,000 distinct CDR3 sequences, roughly a quarter seen once. The origin of this receptor is a female donor with retroperitoneal liposarcoma. Sample: tumor tissue. The chain is built from TRBV6-1 and TRBJ2-3; 8 bases are shared with TRBD2. The CDR3 region is CASRGGSSGVRDTQYF. The CDR3 DNA is TGTGCCAGCAGGGGAGGTAGTAGCGGGGTCCGGGATACGCAGTATTTT.